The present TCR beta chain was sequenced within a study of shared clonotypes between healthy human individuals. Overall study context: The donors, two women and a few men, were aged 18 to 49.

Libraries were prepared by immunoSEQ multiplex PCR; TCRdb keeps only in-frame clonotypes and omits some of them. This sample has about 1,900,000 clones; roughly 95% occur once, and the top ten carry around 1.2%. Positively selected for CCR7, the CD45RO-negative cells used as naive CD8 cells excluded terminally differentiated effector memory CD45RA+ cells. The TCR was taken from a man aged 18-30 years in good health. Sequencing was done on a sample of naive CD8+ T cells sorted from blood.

CDR3 DNA sequence: TGCGCCAGCAGCCAACTAGGTCAGACTAGCGGGAGTTTGGATACGCAGTATTTT. It yields the protein CASSQLGQTSGSLDTQYF. The chain combines TRBV4-3 with TRBJ2-3, with 12 bases identical to TRBD2. CDR3 size: 18 residues. Trimming took 2 bases from V and 6 from J; bases not matched to a gene: 12. CDR1 is LGHNA, CDR2 YSLEER, per germline.